This is a list of T cell receptor beta chains from one sample in a study of shared clonotypes between healthy human individuals. Assay: immunoSEQ multiplex PCR; the TCRdb copy retains only in-frame clones and omits some. The sample lists approximately 980,000 clones; around three quarters were seen once. Sequencing input: memory CD4+ T cells sorted from blood. The origin of the receptors is a man younger than 35 in good health. The CDR3 runs from the conserved cysteine through the conserved F or W. Size values are once, few and many counts, or a class for expanded clones, and some rows have none.

CDR3aa: CASSTGSSYEQYF; abundance: -; v_gene: TRBV5-1
CDR3aa: CSVEEGGGDTQYF; abundance: -; v_gene: TRBV29-1
CDR3aa: CASSQRGSASTDTQYF; abundance: -; v_gene: TRBV19
CDR3aa: CASSAGGYLYEQYF; abundance: -; v_gene: TRBV5-1
CDR3aa: CASSVPGLAMGGLGTDTQYF; abundance: -; v_gene: TRBV2
CDR3aa: CASSLTGLVDTQYF; abundance: -; v_gene: TRBV27
CDR3aa: CASSGQLSSSTDTQYF; abundance: -; v_gene: TRBV10-1
CDR3aa: CASSEALGPDTQYF; abundance: -; v_gene: TRBV2
CDR3aa: CASSSGVISNQPQHF; abundance: -; v_gene: TRBV19
CDR3aa: CASSEAGATSYNSPLHF; abundance: -; v_gene: TRBV2
CDR3aa: CASSWEAGGVNEQFF; abundance: -; v_gene: TRBV5-4
CDR3aa: CATHPTGFAGELFF; abundance: -; v_gene: TRBV2
CDR3aa: CASSGTGGGRETQYF; abundance: -; v_gene: TRBV19
CDR3aa: CAWGVEAGRRDTQYF; abundance: -; v_gene: TRBV30
CDR3aa: CASSLGTGYDYGYTF; abundance: -; v_gene: TRBV5-8
CDR3aa: CASSSGAGGVAKNIQYF; abundance: few; v_gene: TRBV7-2
CDR3aa: CASTPLTTRVYEQYF; abundance: -; v_gene: TRBV10-2
CDR3aa: CASSTGDPNQPQHF; abundance: -; v_gene: TRBV5-5
CDR3aa: CASSKDSRVGEQYF; abundance: -; v_gene: TRBV4-1
CDR3aa: CASSLDMSLREQFF; abundance: -; v_gene: TRBV7-2
CDR3aa: CASSPGTGSHQPQHF; abundance: few; v_gene: TRBV11-2
CDR3aa: CASSPPGGRGKTQYF; abundance: few; v_gene: TRBV7-2
CDR3aa: CASTRGGANTEAFF; abundance: -; v_gene: TRBV28
CDR3aa: CASTPSRTGSETQYF; abundance: -; v_gene: TRBV28
CDR3aa: CASSPPGRDTGELFF; abundance: -; v_gene: TRBV28
CDR3aa: CASSNRASGNQPQHF; abundance: -; v_gene: TRBV6-5
CDR3aa: CASSLLGGEGRSPLHF; abundance: -; v_gene: TRBV27
CDR3aa: CASSNRGRSYEQYF; abundance: -; v_gene: TRBV11-2
CDR3aa: CASSRTQGLLGNTIYF; abundance: -; v_gene: TRBV9
CDR3aa: CASSYEGVPYF; abundance: -; v_gene: TRBV5-1
CDR3aa: CASSGPGQGAYEQYF; abundance: -; v_gene: TRBV6-1
CDR3aa: CASSSGTGSNQPQHF; abundance: -; v_gene: TRBV28
CDR3aa: CASSEMGGASYEQYF; abundance: -; v_gene: TRBV9
CDR3aa: CAIRGGTGNNSPLHF; abundance: many; v_gene: TRBV28
CDR3aa: CASVRRGTDTQYF; abundance: -; v_gene: TRBV6-1
CDR3aa: CASSLIQGTSGNTIYF; abundance: -; v_gene: TRBV13
CDR3aa: CRADTPGEQYF; abundance: -; v_gene: TRBV29-1
CDR3aa: CASSQDRRAGNTGELFF; abundance: -; v_gene: TRBV4-1
CDR3aa: CASNTGGWETQYF; abundance: -; v_gene: TRBV2
CDR3aa: CASSLDRAGAEAFF; abundance: -; v_gene: TRBV5-1
CDR3aa: CASQRSRAVTEAFF; abundance: -; v_gene: TRBV6-5
CDR3aa: CASSPPPGRSNYGYTF; abundance: -; v_gene: TRBV28
CDR3aa: CASSLGQTGETQYF; abundance: -; v_gene: TRBV5-4
CDR3aa: CASGLVPGKTQYF; abundance: -; v_gene: TRBV12-5
CDR3aa: CASSYAGNEKLFF; abundance: -; v_gene: TRBV27
CDR3aa: CASSLGGANKETQYF; abundance: -; v_gene: TRBV9
CDR3aa: CASSFGNYGYTF; abundance: -; v_gene: TRBV11-2
CDR3aa: CASKKTGGNEQFF; abundance: -; v_gene: TRBV5-6